Below, 10 T cell receptor beta chains from the same sample are listed, as sequenced in a study of radiotherapy plus CTLA-4 blockade in lung cancer. This table comes from immunoSEQ multiplex PCR, and its TCRdb copy is limited to in-frame clones, with some not included. The sample consists of tens of thousands of clones, around 77% of them appearing once. The sequencing used peripheral blood, collected from a patient treated with radiotherapy plus ipilimumab. These receptors all come from a human donor with non-small cell lung cancer who had stable disease on radiotherapy plus ipilimumab.

This clone was observed a few times. The chain recombines TRBV5-1 with TRBJ1-3; no reliable D call. Germline V gene lookup returns CDR1 SGHRS and CDR2 YFSETQ. V was cut by 0 bases and J by 0 bases, with 4 bases left in between. The CDR3 sequence is 14 residues long. This chain's CDR3 is CASSLVGSGNTIYF. The CDR3 bases are TGCGCCAGCAGCTTGGTGGGCTCTGGAAACACCATATATTTT.

The chain employs TRBV10-3 and TRBJ2-7; 7 positions agree with TRBD2. V shed 5 bases and J 5 bases; nucleotides not matched to a gene: 9. The CDR3 covers 14 residues. In germline, CDR1 is ENHRY, CDR2 SYGVKD. The CDR3 here is CAISLRLAGDEQYF. In DNA, the CDR3 is TGTGCCATCAGTCTCCGACTAGCTGGGGACGAGCAGTACTTC.

This chain uses TRBV5-1 with TRBJ2-5, with D tentatively TRBD2 (6 bases). V dropped 3 bases and J dropped 5 bases, with 11 bases sitting between them. The CDR3 extends over 13 amino acids. The germline gives CDR1 SGHRS, CDR2 YFSETQ. In nucleotides, the CDR3 is TGCGCCAGCAGCTGGGACTCCCGGGAGACCCAGTACTTC. Translation gives CASSWDSRETQYF.

The chain joins TRBV5-1 to TRBJ2-3, with 9 positions matching TRBD1. V dropped 9 bases and J dropped 2; count of bases not matched to a gene: 10. The CDR3 extends over 15 amino acids. In germline, CDR1 is SGHRS, CDR2 YFSETQ. The CDR3 sequence: CATKLGDRDTDTQYF. The CDR3 nucleotides are TGCGCCACCAAGCTCGGGGACAGGGACACAGATACGCAGTATTTT.

The V gene is TRBV7-2, the J gene TRBJ2-1, with TRBD2 identical over 7 bases. Germline V gene lookup returns CDR1 SGHTA and CDR2 FQGNSA. CDR3 size: 15 residues. Trimming removed 1 base from V and 7 bases from J; junction bases left unmatched: 7. The CDR3 sequence: CASSLVSSGPNEQFF. In DNA form, the CDR3 reads TGTGCCAGCAGCTTAGTGAGTAGCGGGCCAAATGAGCAGTTCTTC.

This clone was seen repeatedly, ten times or more. The chain uses TRBV18 and TRBJ2-2; TRBD1 aligns across 7 bases. Germline assignment: CDR1 KGHSH and CDR2 LQKENI. V shed 1 base, J shed 0 bases, and the junction held 8 bases outside the gene matches. This CDR3 spans 18 amino acids. This CDR3 is CASSPRGIGQANTGELFF. CDR3 sequence (DNA): TGTGCCAGCTCACCACGCGGAATCGGACAGGCGAACACCGGGGAGCTGTTTTTT.

The J gene is TRBJ1-5, the V gene TRBV13; TRBD1 is a possible D gene (5 bases). The V end lost 0 bases, the J end lost 2 bases, and 8 bases lay between the germline ends. The CDR3 has 15 amino acids. CDR1 and CDR2 from the germline V gene are PRHDT and FYEKMQ (reference sequence). The CDR3 protein is CASSLGRGGNQPQHF. CDR3 nucleotides: TGTGCCAGCAGCTTAGGGAGGGGAGGCAATCAGCCCCAGCATTTT.

This clone was counted a few times. At one boundary the junction diverges from the germline segment, which might be a read error. The rearrangement joins TRBV5-4 to TRBJ1-5, with D possibly matching TRBD1 (5 bases). CDR3 size: 16 residues. Germline lookup yields CDR1 SGHNT and CDR2 YYREEE (reference sequence). The CDR3 nucleotides read TGCGCCAGCAGCCAAGATTTGGGGGGGTCAGGTCAGCCCCAGCATTTT. It yields the protein CASSQDLGGSGQPQHF. The full variable domain, completed using reference TRBV5-4 and TRBJ1-5, is ETGVTQSPTHLIKTRGQQVTLRCSSQSGHNTVSWYQQALGQGPQFIFQYYREEENGRGNFPPRFSGLQFPNYSSELNVNALELDDSALYLCASSQDLGGSGQPQHFGDGTRLSIL.

V gene TRBV6-1 combines with J gene TRBJ1-2; the D is unclear. Looked up from germline, CDR1 is MNHNS and CDR2 is SASEGT. V lost 3 bases and J 0 bases, leaving 5 bases between the germline ends. The CDR3 is 13 amino acids. For the CDR3, the DNA is TGTGCCAGCAGTGAGGTTTCTAACTATGGCTACACCTTC. It encodes CASSEVSNYGYTF.

This clone was seen only a few times. The genes are TRBV7-8 and TRBJ1-1, with 10 bases aligning to TRBD1. This CDR3 comprises 13 residues. With V trimmed by 5 bases and J by 9 bases, 6 bases remained unmatched. In germline, CDR1 is SGHVS, CDR2 FQNEAQ. CDR3 sequence: CASSPRTGGKAFF. The CDR3 DNA follows: TGTGCCAGCAGCCCTCGGACAGGGGGGAAAGCTTTCTTT.